The present TCR beta chain was sequenced within a study of preoperative IRX-2 immunotherapy in early breast cancer. The CDR3 is made up of 14 amino acids. Germline CDR1 SNHLY, CDR2 FYNNEI. Trimming took 2 bases from V and 3 from J, leaving 10 bases between them. Only in-frame clones appear in the TCRdb table, and some are missing; sequencing was by immunoSEQ multiplex PCR. Of tens of thousands of clones listed, around 87% are singletons. Treatment: preoperative locoregional IRX-2 cytokine immunotherapy. Samples came from a phase Ib trial of preoperative locoregional IRX-2 cytokine immunotherapy. This receptor was taken from a human donor with breast cancer. This chain joins TRBV2 and TRBJ1-2, with D unresolved. This specimen was taken from a patient treated with IRX-2 immunotherapy. The DNA of the CDR3 is TGTGCCAGCAGTGAATTGGGATTTGACTATGGCTACACCTTC. Its translation is CASSELGFDYGYTF.